Listed here are 31 T cell receptor beta chains from one sample, sequenced in a study of early T cells in non-severe SARS-CoV-2 infection (dated by TCRdb to the early 2020s). The library was produced with 5' RACE. For sequencing, a NextSeq 500 was employed. Starting from the raw public reads, TCRdb applied fastp trimming at Q25, assembled clones with MiXCR and retained in-frame beta chains. Rows with one shared CDR3 protein collapse into an entry with the most common genes and DNA. This sample is represented by under 30,000 distinct CDR3 sequences; roughly 5% of them were singletons. 10% to 13% of the sample is in the top ten clones. The sequenced sample was whole blood. These receptors were collected from an adult who was a healthcare worker with PCR-confirmed SARS-CoV-2 infection or an uninfected control (not recorded which).

This clonotype was observed at least ten times. The V gene is TRBV6-5, the J gene TRBJ1-4; 7 positions agree with TRBD1. V lost 6 bases and J lost 5; bases outside the gene matches: 9. Looked up from germline, CDR1 is MNHEY and CDR2 is SVGAGI. The CDR3 has 15 residues. This CDR3 is CASRPNRGGNEKLFF. The CDR3 DNA reads as TGTGCCAGCAGGCCCAACAGGGGTGGGAATGAAAAACTGTTTTTT.

This clonotype was counted ten times or more. The chain joins TRBV30 to TRBJ2-1; 7 bases map to TRBD2. CDR3 length: 11 residues. The germline V gene encodes CDR1 GTSNPN and CDR2 SVGIG (reference sequence). V dropped 4 bases and J dropped 14; count of bases not matched to a gene: 8. The CDR3 reads CAWITGTIKFF. CDR3 coding DNA: TGTGCCTGGATTACCGGGACTATAAAGTTCTTC. The full variable domain, its missing parts supplied by reference TRBV30 and TRBJ2-1, is SQTIHQWPATLVQPVGSPLSLECTVEGTSNPNLYWYRQAAGRGLQLLFYSVGIGQISSEVPQNLSASRPQDRQFILSSKKLLLSDSGFYLCAWITGTIKFFGPGTRLTVL.

This clonotype was observed a handful of times. The J gene is TRBJ2-3, the V gene TRBV10-2; a possible D gene is TRBD2 (5 bases). The germline V gene has CDR1 WSHSY and CDR2 SAAADI. This CDR3 spans 14 amino acids. V shed 7 bases and J shed 0 bases, with 11 bases lying between them. The CDR3 region is CASKSGLSTDTQYF. The CDR3, as DNA: TGCGCCAGCAAATCCGGACTTAGCACAGATACGCAGTATTTT.

This clonotype was picked up many times. The rearrangement joins TRBV18 to TRBJ1-5, with no clear D. The V and J ends lost 2 bases and 2 bases respectively, with 10 bases between them. Germline lookup yields CDR1 KGHSH and CDR2 LQKENI. The CDR3 contains 15 residues. This CDR3 is CASSPGRQGNQPQHF. The CDR3 DNA reads TGTGCCAGCTCACCAGGCCGCCAGGGCAATCAGCCCCAGCATTTT.

Ten or more counts support this clonotype. The chain combines TRBV5-1 with TRBJ2-5, with D uncertain. CDR1 is SGHRS, CDR2 YFSETQ, per germline. CDR3 length: 13 amino acids. V shed 0 bases and J shed 3 bases, with 6 bases lying between them. The chain's CDR3 is CASSLGPKETQYF. As DNA, the CDR3 is TGCGCCAGCAGCTTGGGACCCAAAGAGACCCAGTACTTC.

This clonotype was seen ten or more times. The V call is TRBV30, the J call TRBJ2-3, with D maybe TRBD1 (6 bases). This CDR3 is built from 14 residues. CDR1 and CDR2 from the germline V gene are GTSNPN and SVGIG (reference sequence). The V and J ends lost 7 bases and 5 bases respectively, with 19 bases between them. CDR3 residues: CAFVPARGLDTQYF. Here the CDR3 DNA reads TGTGCCTTCGTCCCGGCCAGGGGCCTAGATACGCAGTATTTT.

This clonotype has only a few counts. The V gene is TRBV7-2, the J gene TRBJ1-2; a possible D gene is TRBD1 (5 bases). Trimming pared 5 bases from V and 4 bases from J, leaving 20 bases between. CDR3 size: 16 residues. CDR1 SGHTA and CDR2 FQGNSA come from the germline V gene. The CDR3 region has the DNA TGTGCCAGCAGCCTTCACGGTGCAGGGACCGCCTATGGCTACACCTTC. As protein: CASSLHGAGTAYGYTF.

This clonotype was counted a few times. The chain carries TRBV2 and TRBJ1-1, with 9 positions matching TRBD1. CDR1 is SNHLY, CDR2 FYNNEI, per germline. Trimming cost V 8 bases and J 4 bases; bases outside gene matches: 8. The CDR3 contains 14 residues. CDR3 protein: CASEVDRGFTEAFF. The CDR3 coding sequence is TGTGCCAGCGAGGTCGACAGGGGGTTCACTGAAGCTTTCTTT.

This clonotype was picked up many times. This sequence joins TRBV5-5 and TRBJ2-2; no clear D. Germline V CDR1 and CDR2: SGHKS, YYEKEE (reference sequence). The germline V and J ends were trimmed by 4 bases and 6 bases, with 10 bases remaining between them. This CDR3 comprises 13 residues. CDR3 in DNA: TGTGCCAGCAGCGCAACCCCCGCCGGGGAGCTGTTTTTT. As protein: CASSATPAGELFF. Full variable domain (rest looked up from reference TRBV5-5 and TRBJ2-2): DAGVTQSPTHLIKTRGQQVTLRCSPISGHKSVSWYQQVLGQGPQFIFQYYEKEERGRGNFPDRFSARQFPNYSSELNVNALLLGDSALYLCASSATPAGELFFGEGSRLTVL.

This clonotype is classed as medium-sized. V is TRBV11-2 and J is TRBJ2-1; D unclear. The CDR3 contains 13 residues. The V and J ends lost 5 bases and 5 bases respectively, with 10 bases between them. Germline assignment: CDR1 SGHAT and CDR2 FQNNGV. The CDR3 protein is CASSDTPNNEQFF. CDR3 in DNA: TGTGCCAGCAGCGACACCCCAAACAATGAGCAGTTCTTC.

This clonotype has ten or more counts. The rearrangement uses TRBV4-1 and TRBJ1-2; 8 bases align to TRBD1. The CDR3 has 17 residues. V dropped 0 bases and J dropped 6; count of bases not matched to a gene: 12. CDR1 and CDR2 from the germline V gene are MGHRA and YSYEKL. The CDR3 sequence: CASSQEVVPGGANGYTF. The CDR3 DNA is TGCGCCAGCAGCCAAGAGGTCGTCCCAGGGGGCGCGAATGGCTACACCTTC.

The chain recombines TRBV6-5 with TRBJ2-4; 9 positions match TRBD1. Germline V CDR1 and CDR2: MNHEY, SVGAGI. The CDR3 contains 15 residues. V lost 8 bases and J lost 7; bases outside the gene matches: 12. CDR3 sequence: CASVPSQGARNIQYF. The CDR3 bases are TGTGCCAGCGTCCCATCACAGGGGGCGCGGAACATTCAGTACTTC.

The chain combines TRBV7-8 with TRBJ2-3, with D maybe TRBD2 (6 bases). The germline V gene has CDR1 SGHVS and CDR2 FQNEAQ. The CDR3 totals 16 residues. V was cut by 0 bases and J by 3 bases, with 13 bases left in between. CDR3 amino acids: CASSLAQAGKTDTQYF. The CDR3 DNA is TGTGCCAGCAGCTTAGCGCAGGCGGGGAAAACAGATACGCAGTATTTT. The whole variable domain, remainder taken from reference TRBV7-8 and TRBJ2-3, is GAGVSQSPRYKVAKRGQDVALRCDPISGHVSLFWYQQALGQGPEFLTYFQNEAQLDKSGLPSDRFFAERPEGSVSTLKIQRTQQEDSAVYLCASSLAQAGKTDTQYFGPGTRLTVL.

At least ten counts were recorded for this clonotype. CDR3 DNA: TGCAGTGCTAGGGCGCCATTCAGCTCCTACGAGCAGTACTTC. As protein: CSARAPFSSYEQYF. This rearrangement joins TRBV20-1 to TRBJ2-7; D not certain. V lost 3 bases and J 0 bases, leaving 12 bases between the germline ends. Germline V gene sequence: CDR1 DFQATT, CDR2 SNEGSKA (reference sequence). The CDR3 totals 14 residues.

In its sample, this clonotype was seen many times. The chain recombines TRBV6-1 with TRBJ2-5; tentatively, D is TRBD1 or TRBD2 (5 bases each). The germline V gene has CDR1 MNHNS and CDR2 SASEGT. V was trimmed by 2 bases and J by 2 bases, leaving 21 bases between them. This CDR3 comprises 18 residues. CDR3 sequence (DNA): TGTGCCAGCAGTGAACATTTTGGGGGTCAGGGTTATCAAGAGACCCAGTACTTC. Protein product: CASSEHFGGQGYQETQYF.

CDR3 in amino acids: CASSLSEFTEAFF. CDR3 bases: TGTGCCAGCAGTTTAAGCGAGTTCACTGAAGCTTTCTTT. The J gene is TRBJ1-1, the V gene TRBV12-3 or TRBV12-4; no firm D call. V was cut by 2 bases and J by 4 bases, with 8 bases left in between. This CDR3 comprises 13 residues.

The chain has TRBV21-1 and TRBJ1-4; TRBD1 is the table's D call and was not checked against the DNA. TRBV21-1 is classified as a pseudogene. The CDR3 length is 15 residues. The CDR3 DNA reads as TGTGCCAGCAGCAAAGTGAGGGGGCAAGTGGAAAAACTGTTTTTT. Its translation: CASSKVRGQVEKLFF.

At least ten counts were recorded for this clonotype. The chain joins TRBV6-2 or TRBV6-3 to TRBJ2-1, with TRBD1 identical over 7 bases. The CDR3 runs 15 residues. V gave up 6 bases and J gave up 3 bases; unmatched junction bases: 8. Germline V gives CDR1 MNHEY, CDR2 SVGEGT. CDR3: CASSPTGFNYNEQFF. The CDR3 DNA reads as TGTGCCAGCAGCCCGACAGGGTTTAACTACAATGAGCAGTTCTTC.

This clonotype was recorded at least ten times. The rearrangement joins TRBV20-1 to TRBJ2-3; 11 bases fit TRBD1. Unmatched junction bases numbered 9, after V lost 8 bases and J lost 5 bases. Germline V gene data show CDR1 as DFQATT and CDR2 as SNEGSKA (reference sequence). The CDR3 totals 14 residues. This CDR3 reads CSFAGTGGIDTQYF. CDR3 DNA: TGCAGTTTCGCCGGGACAGGGGGAATAGATACGCAGTATTTT.

This clonotype occurred many times. The V gene is TRBV19, the J gene TRBJ1-5, with a weak D call TRBD1 (5 bases). In germline, CDR1 is LNHDA, CDR2 SQIVND (reference sequence). The CDR3 consists of 15 residues. With 1 base removed from V and 1 base from J, the gap between germline ends came to 8 bases. The CDR3 DNA sequence: TGTGCCAGTAGTATAGGACAGTGGAGCAATCAGCCCCAGCATTTT. It is translated as CASSIGQWSNQPQHF.

The sample holds a few counts of this clonotype. The chain employs TRBV28 and TRBJ2-5, with TRBD2 as a possible D gene (6 bases). The V and J ends lost 1 base and 1 base respectively, with 13 bases between them. Germline-derived CDR1 and CDR2 are MDHEN and SYDVKM. The CDR3 sequence is 16 residues long. The CDR3 loop reads CASSLFSGAAQETQYF. The CDR3 DNA reads as TGTGCCAGCAGTTTATTTTCGGGAGCTGCCCAAGAGACCCAGTACTTC. The full variable domain, completed using reference TRBV28 and TRBJ2-5, is DVKVTQSSRYLVKRTGEKVFLECVQDMDHENMFWYRQDPGLGLRLIYFSYDVKMKEKGDIPEGYSVSREKKERFSLILESASTNQTSMYLCASSLFSGAAQETQYFGPGTRLLVL.

This clonotype appeared many times. The chain uses TRBV6-1 and TRBJ1-5; a possible D gene is TRBD1 (6 bases). V was trimmed by 8 bases and J by 1 base, leaving 15 bases between them. CDR1 MNHNS and CDR2 SASEGT come from the germline V gene. The CDR3 consists of 15 residues. The CDR3 spells CASGKTGASNQPQHF. In DNA form, the CDR3 reads TGTGCCAGCGGAAAAACGGGGGCGAGCAATCAGCCCCAGCATTTT.

This clonotype has at least ten counts. V usage is TRBV10-3 and J usage is TRBJ2-3, with 9 bases fitting TRBD2. The J segment lost 2 bases and the V segment lost 10 bases, leaving 7 bases of the junction unmatched. The CDR3 totals 14 residues. Germline V gene lookup returns CDR1 ENHRY and CDR2 SYGVKD. CDR3 nucleotides: TGTGCCAGTCAGCGGGGGGCCTCCACAGATACGCAGTATTTT. Translated, it gives CASQRGASTDTQYF.

This clonotype was detected ten times or more. This chain joins TRBV20-1 and TRBJ1-3, with D maybe TRBD1 (5 bases). This CDR3 spans 13 amino acids. V lost 0 bases, J lost 5 bases, and 8 bases lay in between. Germline assignment: CDR1 DFQATT and CDR2 SNEGSKA (reference sequence). This CDR3 is CSARDRQRNTIYF. In DNA form, the CDR3 reads TGCAGTGCTAGAGATAGACAGAGAAACACCATATATTTT.

The chain has TRBV4-2 and TRBJ2-7, with D perhaps matching TRBD1 or TRBD2 (7 bases each). V shed 2 bases and J shed 2 bases, with 10 bases lying between them. The length of the CDR3 is 14 residues. CDR1 and CDR2 from the germline V gene are LGHNA and YNFKEQ. In nucleotides, the CDR3 is TGTGCCAGCAGCCAATCAGGGGGGGCCTACGAGCAGTACTTC. Protein product: CASSQSGGAYEQYF.

This clonotype was seen ten or more times. The CDR3 region has the DNA TGTGCCAGCAGCTTAGCCCAGCGACGTCGCGAGCAGTACTTC. Amino acids: CASSLAQRRREQYF. This chain links TRBV7-2 with TRBJ2-7; no firm D call. Germline V gene data show CDR1 as SGHTA and CDR2 as FQGNSA. V was pared by 0 bases and J by 6 bases, with 12 bases between. The CDR3 extends over 14 amino acids.

Ten or more counts support this clonotype. The V gene is TRBV9, the J gene TRBJ2-1; the match to TRBD2 covers 13 bases. V was clipped by 3 bases and J by 10 bases; unmatched bases: 10. This CDR3 contains 16 residues. Germline values: CDR1 SGDLS, CDR2 YYNGEE. CDR3 nucleotide sequence: TGTGCCAGCAGCGCCTACACTAGCGGGGGGGCGAAAGAGCAGTTCTTC. Protein: CASSAYTSGGAKEQFF.

Within the sample, this clonotype is medium-sized. This chain joins TRBV6-4 and TRBJ2-1, with TRBD2 matching 8 bases. Germline V lookup: CDR1 MRHNA, CDR2 SNTAGT. The CDR3 is 13 residues long. Trimming cost V 2 bases and J 6 bases; bases outside gene matches: 0. The CDR3 DNA reads as TGTGCCAGCAGTGACGGGACTAGCAATGAGCAGTTCTTC. Its translation is CASSDGTSNEQFF.

This clonotype was counted ten times or more. The CDR3: CASSERPRGEKLFF. Written as DNA, the CDR3 is TGTGCCAGCAGTGAAAGGCCCCGGGGTGAAAAACTGTTTTTT. The chain employs TRBV2 and TRBJ1-4; D is ambiguous. V lost 2 bases, J lost 7 bases, and 11 bases lay in between. The germline gives CDR1 SNHLY, CDR2 FYNNEI. The CDR3 runs to 14 residues.

This clonotype was detected many times. The chain joins TRBV11-2 to TRBJ2-3; weak D call: TRBD1 (5 bases). Trimming cost V 5 bases and J 1 base, with 10 bases left between them. Per germline, CDR1 SGHAT and CDR2 FQNNGV. CDR3 size: 14 residues. CDR3 coding DNA: TGTGCCAGCAGCCCGACGACAGGCACAGATACGCAGTATTTT. Protein: CASSPTTGTDTQYF.

This clonotype was recorded many times. The gene calls are TRBV30 and TRBJ2-5; 9 bases are shared with TRBD1. This CDR3 comprises 17 residues. Germline CDR1 and CDR2: GTSNPN and SVGIG (reference sequence). Unmatched junction bases numbered 14, after V lost 2 bases and J lost 4 bases. In DNA, the CDR3 is TGTGCCTGGAGTAGGCTTTCGGGACAGGGAGTTAGAGAGACCCAGTACTTC. As protein: CAWSRLSGQGVRETQYF.